This TCR beta chain was recorded in a study of CD8+CD57+ T cells in acquired aplastic anemia. Flow cytometry had shown expanded CD8+CD57+ cells in the patients chosen for sequencing. Each of the patients presented with severe acquired aplastic anemia. Germline V lookup: CDR1 MGHRA, CDR2 YSYEKL. Trimming cost V 2 bases and J 3 bases, with 11 bases left between them. This CDR3 has 15 residues. Profiling of TCR beta VDJ combinations and CDR3 sequences used genomic DNA as template. TCRdb redid the calling of the reads with MiXCR, one entry per CDR3 protein. The sample records 120,000 or so distinct CDR3 sequences, about two fifths being singletons.

This receptor was taken from a human donor with aplastic anemia. The rearrangement links TRBV4-1 to TRBJ1-5; D is undetermined. The specimen sequenced was sorted CD4+, CD8+, or CD8+CD57+ T cells (not recorded which) from PBMCs. This CDR3 is CASSQTQTDNQPQHF. The DNA for the CDR3 is TGCGCCAGCAGCCAAACTCAAACAGACAATCAGCCCCAGCATTTT.